What follows are 9 T cell receptor beta chains derived from one specimen sequenced in a study of cytomegalovirus exposure and HLA in healthy donors. Method: immunoSEQ multiplex PCR; TCRdb's copy keeps in-frame clones and lacks some. The sample shows roughly 98,000 clones, around 88% of them seen only once. The source material was PBMCs. The receptors come from a woman between 25 and 40 years old in good health and CMV-seronegative.

In this sample, this clone turned up a few times. The gene calls are TRBV12-5 and TRBJ2-5, with TRBD2 as a possible D gene (6 bases). Germline CDR1 reads LGHNT; CDR2 reads FRNRAP. With 6 bases removed from V and 1 base from J, the gap between germline ends came to 12 bases. The CDR3 has 14 residues. CDR3 DNA: TGTGCTAGTGGGCGGGACCGCGCCCAAGAGACCCAGTACTTC. Translating gives CASGRDRAQETQYF.

This chain links TRBV4-2 with TRBJ2-2; 10 positions agree with TRBD2. The CDR3 runs to 16 residues. Germline values: CDR1 LGHNA, CDR2 YNFKEQ. The trim removed 0 bases at V and 13 bases at J, leaving 11 bases unmatched. CDR3 loop: CASSQEVGLAGEGLFF. The CDR3 DNA reads TGTGCCAGCAGCCAAGAAGTTGGTCTAGCGGGAGAGGGGCTGTTTTTT.

J is TRBJ2-1 and V is TRBV11-3, with 8 nucleotides matching TRBD1. V lost 5 bases, J lost 3 bases, and 12 bases stayed unmatched. CDR1 and CDR2 (germline): SGHNT, YENEEA. The CDR3 is 17 residues long. CDR3 protein: CASSPRRGTGNYNEQFF. The CDR3 bases are TGTGCCAGCAGCCCCCGTCGCGGGACAGGCAACTACAATGAGCAGTTCTTC.

Only one count was recorded for this clone. V usage is TRBV2 and J usage is TRBJ2-5; 8 bases match TRBD1. After removal of 8 bases from V and 2 bases from J, the junction contained 4 bases not matched to a gene. Germline-derived CDR1 and CDR2 are SNHLY and FYNNEI. The CDR3 is made up of 13 amino acids. The CDR3 region is CASGDRRQETQYF. The CDR3, as DNA: TGTGCCAGCGGGGACAGGAGGCAAGAGACCCAGTACTTC.

This chain links TRBV4-2 with TRBJ2-7, with TRBD2 as a possible D gene (6 bases). Germline lookup yields CDR1 LGHNA and CDR2 YNFKEQ. This CDR3 contains 14 residues. V was clipped by 4 bases and J by 1 base, with 11 bases between them. CDR3 in amino acids: CASSPLGGSYEQYF. The DNA for the CDR3 is TGTGCCAGCAGCCCCCTGGGGGGATCCTACGAGCAGTACTTC.

The chain couples TRBV13 to TRBJ2-7; 9 bases align to TRBD2. The V gene's germline CDR1 is PRHDT and CDR2 FYEKMQ (reference sequence). This CDR3 has 17 amino acids. The V segment lost 0 bases and the J segment 3 bases; nucleotides outside the gene matches: 9. CDR3 DNA sequence: TGTGCCAGCAGCTTAGGCCGAGGCGGGGGGGTATTCTACGAGCAGTACTTC. Protein sequence: CASSLGRGGGVFYEQYF.

This chain joins TRBV6-5 and TRBJ1-1; D not certain. The V end lost 3 bases, the J end lost 4 bases, and 12 bases lay between the germline ends. CDR1 MNHEY and CDR2 SVGAGI come from the germline V gene. The CDR3 covers 14 residues. The DNA for the CDR3 is TGTGCCAGCAGTTATCAGCCGGAGGGCACTGAAGCTTTCTTT. It is translated as CASSYQPEGTEAFF.

The genes are TRBV25-1 and TRBJ2-7, with 10 bases aligning to TRBD2. Germline V gene data show CDR1 as MGHDK and CDR2 as SYGVNS. The J segment lost 0 bases and the V segment lost 6 bases, leaving 2 bases of the junction unmatched. The CDR3 has 14 amino acids. The DNA for the CDR3 is TGTGCCAGCAGCAGGACTAGCGGCTCCTACGAGCAGTACTTC. Encoded protein: CASSRTSGSYEQYF.

The gene calls are TRBV7-9 and TRBJ2-6, with no clear D. V lost 2 bases to trimming and J lost 0 bases, with 14 bases between them. This CDR3 is built from 18 residues. Germline assignment: CDR1 SEHNR and CDR2 FQNEAQ (reference sequence). The CDR3, as DNA: TGTGCCAGCAGCTTATATAGGCGGATTAGCTCTGGGGCCAACGTCCTGACTTTC. Translated: CASSLYRRISSGANVLTF.